The 2 T cell receptor beta chains given below trace back to one sample, sequenced in a study of graft-versus-host responses after intestinal transplantation. These receptors' targets are unknown. Here immunoSEQ multiplex PCR was the method, and the copy in TCRdb shows in-frame clones only, minus some. Of over 120,000 clones in the sample, around nine tenths were seen once. The specimen comprised unstimulated CD4+ T cells sorted from spleen or lymph node cells, sampled before intestinal transplant. The receptors come from a human donor who received an intestinal transplant.

The chain carries TRBV4-1 and TRBJ2-4; 8 bases are a match to TRBD1. Germline CDR1 reads MGHRA; CDR2 reads YSYEKL. There are 18 residues in the CDR3. Losses at the gene ends were 0 bases for V and 3 bases for J; bases not matched to a gene: 10. The CDR3 loop reads CASSQDSRQGMSKNIQYF. The CDR3 bases are TGCGCCAGCAGCCAAGATAGCCGACAGGGGATGAGCAAAAACATTCAGTACTTC.

A few counts support this clone. The chain combines TRBV4-1 with TRBJ2-7; 7 bases are a match to TRBD2. Germline-derived CDR1 and CDR2 are MGHRA and YSYEKL. Germline trimming cut 0 bases from V and 4 bases from J; bases unmatched to any gene: 12. The CDR3 spans 17 residues. CDR3 residues: CASSQDPYGGGSYEQYF. DNA for the CDR3: TGCGCCAGCAGCCAAGATCCCTATGGGGGAGGGTCTTACGAGCAGTACTTC.